Detailed here is one TCR beta chain. The antigen remains undetermined. This record belongs to a study of cytomegalovirus exposure and HLA in healthy donors. Across the whole study: Unique TCR beta sequences numbering approximately 120 million came from roughly 180 million T cells in an earlier analysis.

Primers included in the PCR were 60 Vbeta and 13 Jbeta primers. Libraries were prepared by immunoSEQ multiplex PCR; TCRdb keeps only in-frame clonotypes and omits some of them. Of approximately 200,000 clones in the sample, approximately 79% were seen once. Findings and limits, study-wide: By HLA locus, TCR association rates varied in a later analysis, with DRB1 showing the most and HLA-C the fewest.

The sample taken for sequencing was PBMCs. The sequence derives from a woman aged 30 to 39 in good health and CMV-seropositive.

The CDR3 loop reads CASSEIGTGDLYGYTF. CDR3 sequence (DNA): TGTGCCAGCAGCGAAATAGGGACAGGGGATCTCTATGGCTACACCTTC. The chain is built from TRBV9 and TRBJ1-2, with 10 nucleotides matching TRBD1. Looked up from germline, CDR1 is SGDLS and CDR2 is YYNGEE. The CDR3 spans 16 residues. Trimming removed 3 bases from V and 4 bases from J; junction bases left unmatched: 9.